The 26 T cell receptor beta chains reported below all come from one sample, sequenced in a study of regulatory T cells in long-lasting Graves disease. Arm-PCR of CDR3 regions and iRepertoire HTBI primers were the basis on which TCR beta libraries were built. TCRdb re-analysed the multiplex PCR reads in MiXCR, keeping a single row per CDR3 protein. The sample carries approximately 470,000 distinct CDR3 sequences, around 21% recorded once. Time point meaning: persistent/refractory GD, antithyroid drugs over 5 years with positive TRAb. Scientists built the TCR library using RNA that was extracted from PBMCs. This specimen was peripheral blood mononuclear cells (PBMCs), taken when the disease was refractory, from a patient treated with antithyroid drugs. The source is a female donor with Graves disease.

The chain has TRBV24-1 and TRBJ1-5, with no clear D. V was cut by 2 bases and J by 7 bases, with 11 bases left in between. This CDR3 comprises 14 residues. From germline, CDR1 is KGHDR and CDR2 SFDVKD. The CDR3: CATSDSIYGQPQHF. In nucleotides, the CDR3 is TGTGCCACCAGTGATTCGATTTACGGGCAGCCCCAGCATTTT.

The rearrangement uses TRBV6-1 and TRBJ1-4, with D unclear. Germline loops: CDR1 MNHNS, CDR2 SASEGT. This CDR3 is 12 amino acids long. The ends were cut back, 7 bases at V and 8 bases at J, with 11 bases in the middle. In DNA form, the CDR3 reads TGTGCCAGCACCCGGACCTCGGAAAAACTGTTTTTT. Translating it yields CASTRTSEKLFF.

This chain links TRBV6-1 with TRBJ2-3; D might be TRBD2 (6 bases). Trimming stripped 6 bases from V and 1 base from J, with 14 bases between. CDR3 length equals 15 residues. The germline CDR1 and CDR2 sequences are MNHNS and SASEGT. This chain's CDR3 is CASSTWGRRTDTQYF. DNA of the CDR3: TGTGCCAGCAGCACTTGGGGGAGGCGCACAGATACGCAGTATTTT.

The rearrangement joins TRBV3-1 to TRBJ2-1; 7 bases line up with TRBD2. From germline, CDR1 is LGHDT and CDR2 YNNKEL (reference sequence). This CDR3 contains 16 residues. The ends lost 4 bases at V and 0 bases at J; junction bases unmatched: 6. Here the CDR3 DNA reads TGTGCCAGCAGCCGCCGCGGGAGTCGCTCCTACAATGAGCAGTTCTTC. Encoded protein: CASSRRGSRSYNEQFF.

This clonotype was seen a handful of times. CDR3 DNA sequence: TGCGCCAGCAGCCAATCCTTCGGACAGGGAACCGAGCAGTACTTC. Its protein product is CASSQSFGQGTEQYF. The chain joins TRBV4-3 to TRBJ2-7, with TRBD1 identical over 8 bases. Trimming cost V 2 bases and J 6 bases; bases outside gene matches: 9. The CDR3 extends over 15 amino acids. CDR1 LGHNA and CDR2 YSLEER come from the germline V gene.

This clonotype was picked up many times. The chain recombines TRBV6-2 or TRBV6-3 with TRBJ1-1; D unclear. CDR1 and CDR2 from the germline V gene are MNHEY and SVGEGT. V lost 2 bases and J lost 1, with 14 bases in between. The CDR3 is made up of 16 amino acids. The DNA for the CDR3 is TGTGCCAGCAGTTACGAGGACGGAGAAGGGAACACTGAAGCTTTCTTT. Amino acid sequence: CASSYEDGEGNTEAFF.

This clonotype was seen many times. The J gene is TRBJ1-2, the V gene TRBV2; D gene uncertain. There are 14 residues in the CDR3. The V gene lost 0 bases and the J gene lost 2 bases, with 7 bases spanning the gap. Germline V gives CDR1 SNHLY, CDR2 FYNNEI. The CDR3 loop is CASSEASRNYGYTF. In DNA, the CDR3 is TGTGCCAGCAGTGAAGCGTCAAGAAACTATGGCTACACCTTC.

Turning to this clonotype: Germline is not matched at one junction end, which may reflect a read error. V is TRBV6-5 and J is TRBJ1-5; no clear D. CDR3 length equals 13 residues. Germline V CDR1 and CDR2: MNHEY, SVGAGI. The CDR3 bases are TGTGCCAGCAGTTACTCGGGTAGGCAGCACCAGCATTTT. This translates into CASSYSGRQHQHF.

This clonotype appeared many times. The rearrangement joins TRBV7-2 to TRBJ2-7, with TRBD2 identical over 10 bases. In germline, CDR1 is SGHTA, CDR2 FQGNSA. V shed 3 bases and J 4 bases; nucleotides not matched to a gene: 6. This CDR3 is built from 15 residues. The CDR3 nucleotides are TGTGCCAGCAGCTTGTCTAGCGGGAGTCGTTACGAGCAGTACTTC. It translates to CASSLSSGSRYEQYF.

The genes are TRBV5-1 and TRBJ1-1; TRBD1 is a possible D gene (5 bases). Between the trimmed V and J ends, which lost 5 bases and 5 bases, there was a span of 16 bases. Per germline, CDR1 SGHRS and CDR2 YFSETQ. The CDR3 consists of 14 residues. The CDR3 sequence is CASRESGTGTEAFF. The CDR3 nucleotides read TGCGCCAGCAGGGAGTCCGGGACGGGGACTGAAGCTTTCTTT. The whole variable domain, remainder taken from reference TRBV5-1 and TRBJ1-1, is KAGVTQTPRYLIKTRGQQVTLSCSPISGHRSVSWYQQTPGQGLQFLFEYFSETQRNKGNFPGRFSGRQFSNSRSEMNVSTLELGDSALYLCASRESGTGTEAFFGQGTRLTVV.

This clonotype was seen a handful of times. The rearrangement links TRBV27 to TRBJ2-7, with TRBD2 matching over 12 bases. CDR3 length: 15 amino acids. Germline V CDR1 and CDR2: MNHEY, SMNVEV (reference sequence). J gave up 5 bases and V 4 bases, and 6 bases lay outside the gene matches. CDR3 residues: CASSSPSGRVHEQYF. Written as DNA, the CDR3 is TGTGCCAGCAGTTCACCTAGCGGGAGGGTCCACGAGCAGTACTTC.

The table lists this clonotype with many counts. The gene calls are TRBV5-1 and TRBJ1-1; 7 bases are a match to TRBD1. Germline CDR1 and CDR2: SGHRS and YFSETQ. The V gene end was trimmed by 4 bases and the J gene end by 5 bases; junction bases not matched to a gene: 8. This CDR3 region has 14 residues. The CDR3 is CASSLGGLVTEAFF. The CDR3 region has the DNA TGCGCCAGCAGCCTAGGGGGCCTGGTTACTGAAGCTTTCTTT.

The chain couples TRBV5-1 to TRBJ2-7; the match to TRBD1 covers 10 bases. The V segment lost 3 bases and the J segment 2 bases; nucleotides outside the gene matches: 8. Per germline, CDR1 SGHRS and CDR2 YFSETQ. The CDR3 has 16 amino acids. For the CDR3, the DNA is TGCGCCAGCAGCTCGGACCCCGGGACAGGGGCCTACGAGCAGTACTTC. This gives the protein CASSSDPGTGAYEQYF.

The chain carries TRBV5-6 and TRBJ2-7; 7 bases match TRBD1. With V trimmed by 0 bases and J by 3 bases, 6 bases remained unmatched. Germline assignment: CDR1 SGHDT and CDR2 YYEEEE. This CDR3 is 15 amino acids long. The CDR3 is CASSLGQGTLYEQYF. The CDR3 bases are TGTGCCAGCAGCTTGGGACAGGGCACCCTCTACGAGCAGTACTTC.

This chain uses TRBV18 with TRBJ2-7; D is perhaps TRBD1 (7 bases). The CDR3 spans 15 residues. Germline V CDR1 and CDR2: KGHSH, LQKENI. V shed 2 bases and J shed 3 bases, with 14 bases lying between them. The CDR3 spells CASSPGRGAVYEQYF. The CDR3 nucleotides are TGTGCCAGCTCACCAGGCAGGGGGGCCGTCTACGAGCAGTACTTC. Filled out from reference TRBV18 and TRBJ2-7, the complete variable domain reads NAGVMQNPRHLVRRRGQEARLRCSPMKGHSHVYWYRQLPEEGLKFMVYLQKENIIDESGMPKERFSAEFPKEGPSILRIQQVVRGDSAAYFCASSPGRGAVYEQYFGPGTRLTVT.

This clonotype was counted at least ten times. The gene calls are TRBV6-1 and TRBJ1-1; possibly TRBD1 for D (6 bases). There are 12 residues in the CDR3. Germline CDR1 reads MNHNS; CDR2 reads SASEGT. CDR3 loop: CELRGAGTEAFF. The DNA for the CDR3 is TGTGAATTGAGGGGGGCGGGCACTGAAGCTTTCTTT.

The chain recombines TRBV7-2 with TRBJ1-3; the match to TRBD1 covers 8 bases. The junction had 12 bases not matched to a gene; V was cut back by 5 bases and J by 0 bases. CDR3 size: 18 residues. The germline gives CDR1 SGHTA, CDR2 FQGNSA. The CDR3 bases are TGTGCCAGCAGCCCACTCACCCCAGGGGGCCACTCTGGAAACACCATATATTTT. Protein product: CASSPLTPGGHSGNTIYF.

This rearrangement joins TRBV29-1 to TRBJ1-4; a weak D match, TRBD1 (5 bases). The V gene's germline CDR1 is SQVTM and CDR2 ANQGSEA. The CDR3 runs to 14 residues. The V end lost 2 bases, the J end lost 10 bases, and 17 bases lay between the germline ends. CDR3 sequence (DNA): TGCAGCGTTGAAACGAGTGGGGGTTCGGGAAAACTGTTTTTT. Protein product: CSVETSGGSGKLFF. The entire variable domain, with the rest obtained from reference TRBV29-1 and TRBJ1-4, is as follows: SAVISQKPSRDICQRGTSLTIQCQVDSQVTMMFWYRQQPGQSLTLIATANQGSEATYESGFVIDKFPISRPNLTFSTLTVSNMSPEDSSIYLCSVETSGGSGKLFFGSGTQLSVL.

This sequence joins TRBV7-8 and TRBJ2-5, with a weak D call TRBD2 (5 bases). The CDR3 is made up of 15 amino acids. Between the trimmed V and J ends, which lost 4 bases and 5 bases, there was a span of 17 bases. Germline V gene lookup returns CDR1 SGHVS and CDR2 FQNEAQ. CDR3 bases: TGTGCCAGCAGCTCCCTATGGCGAGAGCGGGAGACCCAGTACTTC. Its translation is CASSSLWRERETQYF.

This clonotype has a count of ten or more. The chain recombines TRBV12-3 or TRBV12-4 with TRBJ1-5, with D perhaps matching TRBD1 (5 bases). This CDR3 has 15 residues. The V gene lost 8 bases and the J gene lost 5 bases, with 19 bases spanning the gap. CDR3: CASRNPGGWHQPQHF. As DNA, the CDR3 is TGTGCCAGCCGAAACCCTGGGGGGTGGCATCAGCCCCAGCATTTT.

Of note for this clonotype: The junction departs from germline at one end; a sequencing error may be responsible. This rearrangement joins TRBV6-5 to TRBJ1-5, with D possibly being TRBD1 (6 bases). The length of the CDR3 is 12 residues. The germline V gene encodes CDR1 MNHEY and CDR2 SVGAGI. The DNA for the CDR3 is TGTGCCAGCAGTTGGACAGAAGAGCCCAAGCATTTT. Protein: CASSWTEEPKHF.

This clonotype occurred many times. V gene TRBV12-3 or TRBV12-4 combines with J gene TRBJ2-5; 10 nucleotides agree with TRBD2. V lost 3 bases and J lost 4; bases outside the gene matches: 5. The CDR3 covers 15 residues. The CDR3: CASSFGLAARETQYF. CDR3 nucleotides: TGTGCCAGCAGTTTCGGACTAGCGGCAAGAGAGACCCAGTACTTC.

There are many counts of this clonotype. This rearrangement joins TRBV11-2 to TRBJ2-7; 13 bases align to TRBD2. This CDR3 has 18 residues. V shed 3 bases, J shed 4 bases, and the junction held 12 bases outside the gene matches. The germline gives CDR1 SGHAT, CDR2 FQNNGV. The CDR3 here is CASSFLPGLAGRKYEQYF. The CDR3 DNA sequence: TGTGCCAGCAGCTTTCTTCCGGGACTAGCGGGACGGAAATACGAGCAGTACTTC.

The chain joins TRBV6-5 to TRBJ2-1; D remains unclear. V lost 4 bases to trimming and J lost 8 bases, with 12 bases between them. The CDR3 contains 13 residues. Looked up from germline, CDR1 is MNHEY and CDR2 is SVGAGI. The CDR3 DNA reads TGTGCCAGCAGTTTTCCACAGAGCGATGAGCAGTTCTTC. Translated, it gives CASSFPQSDEQFF.

There are a few counts of this clonotype. This rearrangement joins TRBV7-3 to TRBJ2-2; D gene ambiguous. Trimming took off 3 bases at V and 5 bases at J, with 13 bases between the two ends. The CDR3 sequence is 15 residues long. Per germline, CDR1 SGHTA and CDR2 FQGTGA. The CDR3 nucleotides read TGTGCCAGCAGCTTCCAACACAGAACAACCGGGGAGCTGTTTTTT. This encodes CASSFQHRTTGELFF.

V gene TRBV29-1 combines with J gene TRBJ1-1, with 8 bases lining up with TRBD1. The CDR3 is 10 residues long. Unmatched junction bases numbered 4, after V lost 7 bases and J lost 9 bases. CDR1 SQVTM and CDR2 ANQGSEA come from the germline V gene. The DNA for the CDR3 is TGCAGCGCCGGGACAGGAAAAGCTTTCTTT. This gives the protein CSAGTGKAFF.